This is a list of T cell receptor beta chains from one sample in a study of blood T cell repertoires in COVID-19. Clones were read by immunoSEQ multiplex PCR, and TCRdb kept only the in-frame ones, dropping some. The sample lists 230,000 or so clones, around 84% occurring once. Sequenced material: PBMCs or T cells enriched from blood (not recorded which). All receptors derive from a woman aged 45 to 65 who had been exposed to COVID-19. Each CDR3 is given with its conserved first and last residue. A D gene is named only where the DNA matches it firmly. A clone size is listed for some rows: how often the clone was seen (once, few, many), or a class if it is expanded.

J gene | V gene | clone size | D gene | CDR3 DNA | CDR3 protein
TRBJ2-2 | TRBV5-3 | . | TRBD1 | TGTGCCAGGCCACCTCATTACAGGGGACCGGTCGACACCGGGGAGCTGTTTTTT | CARPPHYRGPVDTGELFF
TRBJ2-1 | TRBV19 | . | . | TGTGCCAGTAGTACCCAACGCCGAAGGGGAAGTGAGCAGTTCTTC | CASSTQRRRGSEQFF
TRBJ1-6 | TRBV9 | . | TRBD1 | TGTGCCAGCAGCGCTCGGACAGGGGGTTCACCCCTCCACTTT | CASSARTGGSPLHF
TRBJ2-7 | TRBV29-1 | . | . | TGCAGCGGCGCACAGTCTCTCTCCTACGAGCAGTACTTC | CSGAQSLSYEQYF
TRBJ1-2 | TRBV28 | . | . | TGTGCCAGCAGCTACCGGGTTGGCTACACCTTC | CASSYRVGYTF
TRBJ2-1 | TRBV10-2 | . | . | TGCGCCAGCAAAGACAGGTACAATGAGCAGTTCTTC | CASKDRYNEQFF
TRBJ2-1 | TRBV11-2 | . | . | TGTGCCAGCAGCTTACCATTTCGGACGGGGGACGCTTACAATGAGCAGTTCTTC | CASSLPFRTGDAYNEQFF
TRBJ1-1 | TRBV6-5 | . | TRBD1 | TGTGCCAGCAGTCCTAGGGACAGCTTCTTCGCTGAAGCTTTCTTT | CASSPRDSFFAEAFF
TRBJ1-2 | TRBV10-3 | . | TRBD1 | TGTGCCACCCTTACCACAGGGGGTCCCTACTATGGCTACACCTTC | CATLTTGGPYYGYTF
TRBJ1-1 | TRBV7-9 | . | TRBD1 | TGTGCCAGCAGGAACGGGACAGGGGCTTACACTGAAGCTTTCTTT | CASRNGTGAYTEAFF
TRBJ1-2 | TRBV3-1/TRBV3-2 | few | . | TGTGCCAGCAGCCAAGCTACGAGGGATGGCTACACCTTC | CASSQATRDGYTF
TRBJ2-5 | TRBV27 | . | TRBD2 | TGTGCCAGCAGTTTAAGCCTAGCGGGGGAGACCCAGTACTTC | CASSLSLAGETQYF
TRBJ1-1 | TRBV28 | . | . | TGTGCCAGCAGCGTTCAACCCGGGATTTTAGCTTTCTTT | CASSVQPGILAFF
TRBJ2-1 | TRBV3-1/TRBV3-2 | . | . | TGTGCCAGCAGCGCCCCAAACCTTATCGGGTACAATGAGCAGTTCTTC | CASSAPNLIGYNEQFF
TRBJ2-3 | TRBV6-4 | . | TRBD2 | TGTGCCATCGCAGCGGGGGGGCCCGCAGATACGCAGTATTTT | CAIAAGGPADTQYF
TRBJ2-3 | TRBV2 | many | TRBD2 | TGTGCCAGCAGTACCGGGACTAGCGGTACGGCTGGCACAGATACGCAGTATTTT | CASSTGTSGTAGTDTQYF
TRBJ2-3 | TRBV7-9 | . | . | TGTGCCAGCAGCCCCTCAGGGGGGACAGATACGCAGTATTTT | CASSPSGGTDTQYF
TRBJ1-1 | TRBV5-4 | . | . | TGTGCCAGCATAGGGAAAATCGGAGGCATGAACACTGAAGCTTTCTTT | CASIGKIGGMNTEAFF
TRBJ1-4 | TRBV2 | . | . | TGTGCCAGCAGTGAAGTGGGGGAGAGGGGGGAAAAACTGTTTTTT | CASSEVGERGEKLFF
TRBJ1-4 | TRBV10-3 | . | . | TGTGCCATCAGTGGGGCAGCTAATGAAAAACTGTTTTTT | CAISGAANEKLFF
TRBJ2-1 | TRBV10-3 | . | . | TGTGCCATCAGTGATCGGGGTACGGGCTACAATGAGCAGTTCTTC | CAISDRGTGYNEQFF
TRBJ2-7 | TRBV7-8 | . | . | TGTGCCAGCAGCTTAGCAGGGGGCTCCTACGAGCAGTACTTC | CASSLAGGSYEQYF
TRBJ2-6 | TRBV7-2 | . | . | TGTGCCAGCAGCTTGGAGGTAGCCCCACTCTCTGGGGCCAACGTCCTGACTTTC | CASSLEVAPLSGANVLTF
TRBJ2-5 | TRBV5-4 | . | . | TGTGCCAGCAGTCCTCTGTACCAAGAGACCCAGTACTTC | CASSPLYQETQYF
TRBJ2-2 | TRBV2 | . | . | TGTGCCAGCAGTGAATCTCCCGCGAACACCGGGGAGCTGTTTTTT | CASSESPANTGELFF
TRBJ1-6 | TRBV19 | . | . | TGTGCCAGTACCGTGGCAGGACTAAATTCACCCCTCCACTTT | CASTVAGLNSPLHF
TRBJ1-3 | TRBV5-8 | . | . | TGTGCCAGCAGCTTGTCTCGCGGCTCTGGAAACACCATATATTTT | CASSLSRGSGNTIYF
TRBJ2-3 | TRBV7-2 | few | . | TGTGCCAGCCGACAGGGCACAGATACGCAGTATTTT | CASRQGTDTQYF
TRBJ1-5 | TRBV11-2 | . | . | TGTGCCAGCAGCCCAGACAGTGATCAGCCCCAGCATTTT | CASSPDSDQPQHF
TRBJ1-5 | TRBV5-5 | . | . | TGTGCCAGCAGCTTGGAGGGGAAGCAGCCCCAGCATTTT | CASSLEGKQPQHF
TRBJ2-5 | TRBV3-1/TRBV3-2 | . | . | TGTGCCAGCAGCGATCTAGGGGGGGCTGGGTCAGGAGAGACCCAGTACTTC | CASSDLGGAGSGETQYF
TRBJ2-1 | TRBV24-1 | . | . | TGTGCCACCAGTGATTCGGGGGACGACTACAATGAGCAGTTCTTC | CATSDSGDDYNEQFF
TRBJ1-1 | TRBV3-1/TRBV3-2 | . | . | TGTGCCAGCAGCGACAGTCCTAACACTGAAGCTTTCTTT | CASSDSPNTEAFF
TRBJ2-5 | TRBV5-4 | many | . | TGTGCCAGCAGCACCAAGAGGGGGCAAGAGACCCAGTACTTC | CASSTKRGQETQYF
TRBJ1-1 | TRBV3-1/TRBV3-2 | . | TRBD1 | TGTGCCAGCAGCCAAGACTCGGTTGGCAGGGGGCCTGAAGCTTTCTTT | CASSQDSVGRGPEAFF
TRBJ1-6 | TRBV6-4 | . | . | TGTGCCAGCAGTGATGTGCTGGGTCAGACTCCCCTCCACTTT | CASSDVLGQTPLHF
TRBJ1-1 | TRBV21-1 | few | . | TGTGCCAGCAGCAACCCGCGCGACTGGGGGCGGCCCCTCTATGCTTTCTTT | CASSNPRDWGRPLYAFF
TRBJ1-2 | TRBV10-3 | . | TRBD1 | TGTGCCATCAGTGACCGAGCCCACGACAGGGAACGCTACACCTTC | CAISDRAHDRERYTF
TRBJ2-7 | TRBV5-5 | once | . | TGTGCCAGCAGCTCTCAGCAGGCGATGTTCTACGAGCAGTACTTC | CASSSQQAMFYEQYF
TRBJ1-5 | TRBV16 | . | . | TGTGCCAGCAGTCGTGAATCAAACTCCTCGCCCCAGCATTTT | CASSRESNSSPQHF